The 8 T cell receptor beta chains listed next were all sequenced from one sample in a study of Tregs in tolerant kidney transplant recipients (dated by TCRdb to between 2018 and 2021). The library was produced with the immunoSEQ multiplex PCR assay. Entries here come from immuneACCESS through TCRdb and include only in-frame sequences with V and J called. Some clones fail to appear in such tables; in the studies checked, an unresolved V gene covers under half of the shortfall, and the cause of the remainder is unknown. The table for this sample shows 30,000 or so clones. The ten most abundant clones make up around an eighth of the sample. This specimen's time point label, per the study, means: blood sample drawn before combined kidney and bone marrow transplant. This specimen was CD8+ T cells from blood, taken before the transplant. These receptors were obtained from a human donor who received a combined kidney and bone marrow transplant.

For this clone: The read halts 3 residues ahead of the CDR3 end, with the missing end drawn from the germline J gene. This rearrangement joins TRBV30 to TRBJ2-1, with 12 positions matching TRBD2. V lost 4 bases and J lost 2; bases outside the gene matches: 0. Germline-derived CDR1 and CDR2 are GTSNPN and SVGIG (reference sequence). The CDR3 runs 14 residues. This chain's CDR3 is CAWTSGRAYNEQFF. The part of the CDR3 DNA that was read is TGTGCCTGGACTAGCGGGAGGGCCTACAATGAG.

The covered CDR3 bases are TGTGCCAGCAGCTTACAGGGGTATGGCAATCAGCCC. This translates into CASSLQGYGNQP. The complete CDR3 reads CASSLQGYGNQPQHF. The chain is built from TRBV13 and TRBJ1-5; D is perhaps TRBD1 (6 bases). Read coverage stops 3 residues before the CDR3 terminus; the germline J gene supplies the remainder. Trimming took off 2 bases at V and 2 bases at J, with 10 bases between the two ends. The CDR3 length is 15 residues. Looked up from germline, CDR1 is PRHDT and CDR2 is FYEKMQ (reference sequence).

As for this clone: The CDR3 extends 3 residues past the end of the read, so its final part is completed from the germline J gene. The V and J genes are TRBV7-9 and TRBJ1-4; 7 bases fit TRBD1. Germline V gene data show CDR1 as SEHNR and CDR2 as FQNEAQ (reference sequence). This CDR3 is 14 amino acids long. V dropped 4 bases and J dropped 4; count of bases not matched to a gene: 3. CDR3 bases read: TGTGCCAGCAGCTCCGGGACAGTTAATGAAAAA. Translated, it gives CASSSGTVNEK. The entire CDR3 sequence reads CASSSGTVNEKLFF.

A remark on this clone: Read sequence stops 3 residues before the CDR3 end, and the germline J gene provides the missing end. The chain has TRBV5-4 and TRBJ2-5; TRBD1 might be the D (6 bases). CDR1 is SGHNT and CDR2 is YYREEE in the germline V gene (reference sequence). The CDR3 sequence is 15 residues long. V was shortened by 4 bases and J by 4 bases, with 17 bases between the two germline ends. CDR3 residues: CASSAAGGRRETQYF. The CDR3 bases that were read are TGTGCCAGCAGCGCCGCTGGGGGCCGACGAGAGACC.

The sequenced CDR3 bases are TGTGCCAGCAGCTTATTAGTCCGGGGGGATGAG. Its protein is CASSLLVRGDE. The complete CDR3 reads CASSLLVRGDEQFF. The chain joins TRBV7-3 to TRBJ2-1; TRBD2 matches 7 bases. The CDR3 end is not reached by the read, which stops 3 residues before it; the germline J gene fills it in. Germline loops: CDR1 SGHTA, CDR2 FQGTGA. With 2 bases clipped from V and 8 bases from J, the junction kept 6 bases outside the gene matches. The CDR3 extends over 14 amino acids.

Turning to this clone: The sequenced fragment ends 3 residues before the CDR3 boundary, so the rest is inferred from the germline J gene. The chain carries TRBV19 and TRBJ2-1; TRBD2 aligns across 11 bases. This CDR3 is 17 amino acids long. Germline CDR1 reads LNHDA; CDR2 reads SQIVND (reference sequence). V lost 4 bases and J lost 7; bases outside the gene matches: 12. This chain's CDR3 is CASSTREITSGGNEQFF. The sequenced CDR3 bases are TGTGCCAGTAGTACAAGGGAAATCACTAGCGGGGGAAATGAG.

Here the CDR3 reads CSARIWEGQGMQETQYF. CDR3 bases read: TGCAGTGCTAGAATCTGGGAGGGACAGGGAATGCAAGAGACC. V usage is TRBV20-1 and J usage is TRBJ2-5; 9 nucleotides align to TRBD1. The read is 3 residues too short to cover the CDR3 end, so that end is filled in from the germline J gene. Germline V gene data show CDR1 as DFQATT and CDR2 as SNEGSKA (reference sequence). The length of the CDR3 is 17 residues. With 2 bases clipped from V and 2 bases from J, the junction kept 12 bases outside the gene matches.

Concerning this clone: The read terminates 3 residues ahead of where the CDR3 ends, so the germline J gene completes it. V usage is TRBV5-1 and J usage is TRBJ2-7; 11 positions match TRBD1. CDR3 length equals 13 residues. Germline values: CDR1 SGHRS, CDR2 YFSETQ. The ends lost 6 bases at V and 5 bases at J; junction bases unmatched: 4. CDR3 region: CASTGQGVHEQYF. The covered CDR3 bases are TGCGCCAGCACGGGACAGGGGGTCCACGAG.